This passage covers 4 T cell receptor beta chains from one sample sequenced in a study of CD8 T cells in ankylosing spondylitis. TCRdb itself ran the 5' RACE reads through MiXCR, one entry per CDR3 protein. The top ten hold 6% to 8.5% of the sample, which has a few hundred thousand distinct CDR3 sequences, about 10% seen once. The sample was blood, either unsorted or a sorted T cell fraction (not recorded which). All receptors come from a male donor with ankylosing spondylitis or in good health (not recorded which).

This clonotype was observed a handful of times. V is TRBV28 and J is TRBJ2-1; D gene ambiguous. The CDR3 consists of 12 residues. The germline V gene encodes CDR1 MDHEN and CDR2 SYDVKM. Trimming stripped 1 base from V and 7 bases from J, with 5 bases between. The chain's CDR3 is CASSLLANEQFF. The DNA for the CDR3 is TGTGCCAGCAGTTTATTGGCTAATGAGCAGTTCTTC.

There are a few counts of this clonotype. The chain recombines TRBV3-1 with TRBJ2-2, with a tentative D call TRBD1 (6 bases). The V gene lost 3 bases and the J gene lost 2 bases, with 10 bases spanning the gap. This CDR3 spans 15 amino acids. CDR1 and CDR2 from the germline V gene are LGHDT and YNNKEL (reference sequence). Written as DNA, the CDR3 is TGTGCCAGCAGCCACCCGGGACAAAACACCGGGGAGCTGTTTTTT. Amino acids: CASSHPGQNTGELFF.

At least ten counts were recorded for this clonotype. This sequence joins TRBV6-2 or TRBV6-3 and TRBJ2-7, with D perhaps being TRBD1 or TRBD2 (5 bases each). Between the trimmed V and J ends, which lost 0 bases and 6 bases, there was a span of 12 bases. The CDR3 sequence is 14 residues long. CDR1 MNHEY and CDR2 SVGEGT come from the germline V gene. The CDR3 DNA reads as TGTGCCAGCAGTTACTCGATAGAAGGGACCGAGCAGTACTTC. It encodes CASSYSIEGTEQYF.

This clonotype has ten or more counts. The genes are TRBV3-1 and TRBJ2-3, with TRBD2 matching over 7 bases. V gave up 4 bases and J gave up 4 bases; unmatched junction bases: 5. The CDR3 has 14 amino acids. Germline CDR1 LGHDT, CDR2 YNNKEL (reference sequence). The DNA for the CDR3 is TGTGCCAGCAGCCTCCGGGGGGAATCAGATACGCAGTATTTT. The encoded protein is CASSLRGESDTQYF.